One sample yielded the 13 T cell receptor beta chains listed below, sequenced in a study of blood T cell repertoires in COVID-19. TCRdb's copy holds only in-frame clones and misses some; the assay was immunoSEQ multiplex PCR. The data contain approximately 300,000 clones, roughly four fifths of them singletons. Sample: peripheral blood. Source of these receptors: a person aged 65 to 85 with COVID-19, enrolled during active disease.

The gene calls are TRBV27 and TRBJ2-2; 8 bases match TRBD2. The CDR3 sequence is 15 residues long. Trimming removed 8 bases from V and 0 bases from J; junction bases left unmatched: 5. Germline CDR1 and CDR2: MNHEY and SMNVEV (reference sequence). The CDR3, as DNA: TGTGCCAGCGGTCTAGCGGGTACGAACACCGGGGAGCTGTTTTTT. Translated, it gives CASGLAGTNTGELFF.

The count of this clone is one. The chain has TRBV5-6 and TRBJ2-5, with 7 bases aligning to TRBD1. CDR3 size: 13 residues. Germline CDR1 and CDR2: SGHDT and YYEEEE. The junction had 5 bases not matched to a gene; V was cut back by 1 base and J by 8 bases. CDR3 sequence reads: CASSLRGLGTQYF. The CDR3 DNA reads TGTGCCAGCAGCTTGAGGGGGCTCGGAACCCAGTACTTC. The variable domain in full, completed from reference TRBV5-6 and TRBJ2-5, reads DAGVTQSPTHLIKTRGQQVTLRCSPKSGHDTVSWYQQALGQGPQFIFQYYEEEERQRGNFPDRFSGHQFPNYSSELNVNALLLGDSALYLCASSLRGLGTQYFGPGTRLLVL.

The chain employs TRBV19 and TRBJ1-5; D is possibly TRBD1 (6 bases). CDR1 and CDR2 (germline): LNHDA, SQIVND (reference sequence). The CDR3 sequence is 13 residues long. Trimming pared 3 bases from V and 7 bases from J, leaving 10 bases between. CDR3 sequence reads: CASSIHRAQPQHF. Here the CDR3 DNA reads TGTGCCAGTAGTATTCACAGGGCCCAGCCCCAGCATTTT.

This chain connects TRBV27 to TRBJ2-5; D is unresolved. Germline lookup yields CDR1 MNHEY and CDR2 SMNVEV (reference sequence). V was clipped by 8 bases and J by 9 bases, with 13 bases between them. The CDR3 extends over 11 amino acids. The CDR3 nucleotides read TGTGCCAGCGGCCCCCTCTCTTCCCAGTACTTC. It translates to CASGPLSSQYF.

This clone was observed once. The V and J genes are TRBV7-3 and TRBJ2-1, with 7 positions matching TRBD1. Germline CDR1 reads SGHTA; CDR2 reads FQGTGA. The ends lost 3 bases at V and 3 bases at J; junction bases unmatched: 5. This CDR3 has 15 amino acids. The CDR3, as DNA: TGTGCCAGCAGCTTCGGCCAGGGGGACTACAATGAGCAGTTCTTC. Amino acid sequence: CASSFGQGDYNEQFF.

The chain couples TRBV6-5 to TRBJ2-7, with TRBD2 as a possible D gene (5 bases). The germline V gene encodes CDR1 MNHEY and CDR2 SVGAGI. The V and J ends lost 6 bases and 3 bases respectively, with 18 bases between them. The CDR3 has 15 amino acids. In nucleotides, the CDR3 is TGTGCCAGCAGGGTGCGGTCAGGACGGGACTACGAGCAGTACTTC. This encodes CASRVRSGRDYEQYF.

This clone appeared once. The chain uses TRBV19 and TRBJ1-2, with 10 bases fitting TRBD1. Trimming at V came to 6 bases and at J to 8 bases, leaving 6 bases not matched to a gene. The CDR3 length is 13 residues. Germline lookup yields CDR1 LNHDA and CDR2 SQIVND (reference sequence). CDR3 sequence reads: CASRGQGSRGYTF. In DNA, the CDR3 is TGTGCCAGTAGGGGACAGGGGAGTAGAGGCTACACCTTC.

This clone showed up just once. V and J are TRBV5-1 and TRBJ1-4; TRBD1 might be the D (5 bases). The germline CDR1 and CDR2 sequences are SGHRS and YFSETQ. The CDR3 length is 15 residues. V was cut by 0 bases and J by 8 bases, with 14 bases left in between. DNA of the CDR3: TGCGCCAGCAGCTTGGATGGACACCTTCGGGAAAAACTGTTTTTT. It specifies CASSLDGHLREKLFF.

This sequence joins TRBV6-6 and TRBJ2-2, with 12 positions matching TRBD1. V trimming: 5 bases; J trimming: 4 bases; junction bases outside the gene matches: 11. This CDR3 has 18 amino acids. CDR1 and CDR2 from the germline V gene are MNHNY and SVGAGI (reference sequence). CDR3 bases: TGTGCCAGCAGTCCTACCGGGACAGGGGGCGCTGGCACCGGGGAGCTGTTTTTT. It is translated as CASSPTGTGGAGTGELFF.

The CDR3 is CASSPGLADNNEQFF. The CDR3 DNA reads TGTGCCAGCAGCCCGGGACTAGCGGACAACAATGAGCAGTTCTTC. The chain couples TRBV14 to TRBJ2-1; TRBD2 aligns across 11 bases. Germline CDR1 is SGHDN and CDR2 is FVKESK. This CDR3 spans 15 amino acids. J gave up 5 bases and V 4 bases, and 4 bases lay outside the gene matches.

V and J are TRBV5-1 and TRBJ2-1, with D possibly being TRBD2 (6 bases). The CDR3 has 15 amino acids. Germline V gene sequence: CDR1 SGHRS, CDR2 YFSETQ. V was clipped by 0 bases and J by 4 bases, with 11 bases between them. CDR3 in amino acids: CASSLELALYNEQFF. Written as DNA, the CDR3 is TGCGCCAGCAGCTTGGAGCTAGCGCTTTACAATGAGCAGTTCTTC.

This chain connects TRBV19 to TRBJ2-3; maybe TRBD2 (6 bases). V lost 3 bases, J lost 5 bases, and 15 bases lay in between. Germline loops: CDR1 LNHDA, CDR2 SQIVND (reference sequence). The CDR3 sequence is 15 residues long. CDR3 protein: CASSMGGVVEDTQYF. The CDR3 DNA is TGTGCCAGTAGTATGGGGGGAGTTGTAGAAGATACGCAGTATTTT.

The chain employs TRBV18 and TRBJ1-4; 7 bases map to TRBD1. This CDR3 has 14 amino acids. V was pared by 2 bases and J by 5 bases, with 2 bases of the junction left unmatched. Germline CDR1 KGHSH, CDR2 LQKENI. The CDR3 DNA sequence: TGTGCCAGCTCACCAGCGGGACAGAATGAAAAACTGTTTTTT. Protein: CASSPAGQNEKLFF.